The TCR beta chain described here comes from a study of blood T cell repertoires in COVID-19. With regard to this clone: Its ends do not fully match the called genes, so a read error is possible.

Assay used: immunoSEQ multiplex PCR; TCRdb lists only in-frame clones, some missing. The sample has about 180,000 clones, 60% to 85% seen once; the top ten hold around 8%. This TCR came from an older woman with COVID-19, enrolled during active disease. The sample consisted of peripheral blood.

The CDR3 protein is CASSLGGPGDTQYF. The CDR3 DNA is TGTGCTAGCAGCTTGGGGGGGCCGGGAGATACGCAGTATTTT. V gene TRBV7-7 combines with J gene TRBJ2-3, with a weak D call TRBD2 (7 bases). CDR1 and CDR2 from the germline V gene are SSHAT and FNYEAQ (reference sequence). The CDR3 covers 14 residues.